This is a list of T cell receptor beta chains from one sample in a study of control samples from healthy donors and cancer patients. The repertoire was sequenced with immunoSEQ multiplex PCR; TCRdb's copy has only in-frame clones and lacks some. The repertoire holds around 120,000 clones, with around 87% as singletons. Input material: blood. These TCRs come from a man aged 35 to 55 in good health. The CDR3 runs from the conserved cysteine through the conserved F or W. Fields, in order: CDR3 length, J gene, V gene, D gene, clone size, CDR3 DNA, CDR3 protein. The D gene is left open where the match is weak. A row's size may be missing; if present it is once, few, many or a size class.

len: 15
j_gene: TRBJ2-1
v_gene: TRBV5-8
d_gene: TRBD1
abundance: .
CDR3nt: TGTGCCAGCAGCTCGGACAGGGTGTGGGGCAATGAGCAGTTCTTC
CDR3aa: CASSSDRVWGNEQFF

len: 14
j_gene: TRBJ1-2
v_gene: TRBV5-8
d_gene: .
abundance: few
CDR3nt: TGTGCCAGCAGCACCGACCGGGGGGGCTATGGCTACACCTTC
CDR3aa: CASSTDRGGYGYTF

len: 15
j_gene: TRBJ2-5
v_gene: TRBV19
d_gene: TRBD2
abundance: .
CDR3nt: TGTGCCAGTAGGTCTAGCGGGGGAGATAAAGAGACCCAGTACTTC
CDR3aa: CASRSSGGDKETQYF

len: 16
j_gene: TRBJ1-2
v_gene: TRBV6-5
d_gene: .
abundance: .
CDR3nt: TGTGCCAGCAGTTACTCCGACGAAGACAGTAACTATGGCTACACCTTC
CDR3aa: CASSYSDEDSNYGYTF

len: 11
j_gene: TRBJ2-5
v_gene: TRBV7-2
d_gene: .
abundance: .
CDR3nt: TGTGCCAGCAGCTTCGGGAAGACCCAGTACTTC
CDR3aa: CASSFGKTQYF

len: 16
j_gene: TRBJ2-3
v_gene: TRBV18
d_gene: TRBD2
abundance: .
CDR3nt: TGTGCCAGCTCACGAGCCGGGACTAGCGGTACAGATACGCAGTATTTT
CDR3aa: CASSRAGTSGTDTQYF

len: 14
j_gene: TRBJ2-1
v_gene: TRBV6-6
d_gene: TRBD2
abundance: .
CDR3nt: TGTGCCAGCAGTTACGTCGGCGGGACTAGTGAGCAGTTCTTC
CDR3aa: CASSYVGGTSEQFF

len: 13
j_gene: TRBJ1-2
v_gene: TRBV11-2
d_gene: .
abundance: once
CDR3nt: TGTGCCAGCAGCTCCCGGGTGGGCTATGGCTACACCTTC
CDR3aa: CASSSRVGYGYTF

len: 11
j_gene: TRBJ2-5
v_gene: TRBV29-1
d_gene: .
abundance: .
CDR3nt: TGCAGCGCTAGATGGGGGGAGACCCAGTACTTC
CDR3aa: CSARWGETQYF

len: 16
j_gene: TRBJ1-1
v_gene: TRBV7-2
d_gene: .
abundance: .
CDR3nt: TGTGCCAGCAGCTTAAGGCCGGGACGGACGAACACTGAAGCTTTCTTT
CDR3aa: CASSLRPGRTNTEAFF

len: 12
j_gene: TRBJ1-4
v_gene: TRBV12-3/TRBV12-4
d_gene: .
abundance: .
CDR3nt: TGTGCCAGCAGTTTAGTACCTGAAAAACTGTTTTTT
CDR3aa: CASSLVPEKLFF

len: 9
j_gene: TRBJ2-1
v_gene: TRBV6-4
d_gene: .
abundance: .
CDR3nt: TGTGCCAGCATGACAGATCGGTTCTTC
CDR3aa: CASMTDRFF

len: 18
j_gene: TRBJ1-1
v_gene: TRBV3-1/TRBV3-2
d_gene: .
abundance: .
CDR3nt: TGTGCCAGCAGCCCCTTTCGTCGCGGCAGGGGCGCAGGGACTGAAGCTTTCTTT
CDR3aa: CASSPFRRGRGAGTEAFF

len: 14
j_gene: TRBJ2-7
v_gene: TRBV27
d_gene: .
abundance: .
CDR3nt: TGTGCCAGCAGTTTATTTGCAGGAACCTACGAGCAGTACTTC
CDR3aa: CASSLFAGTYEQYF

len: 14
j_gene: TRBJ2-7
v_gene: TRBV3-1/TRBV3-2
d_gene: .
abundance: .
CDR3nt: TGTGCCAGCAGCTTAAACAGGGACTCCTACGAGCAGTACTTC
CDR3aa: CASSLNRDSYEQYF

len: 13
j_gene: TRBJ2-2
v_gene: TRBV19
d_gene: TRBD1
abundance: .
CDR3nt: TGTGCCGGGGAGACAGGGGTCACCGGGGAGCTGTTTTTT
CDR3aa: CAGETGVTGELFF

len: 14
j_gene: TRBJ1-4
v_gene: TRBV20-1
d_gene: TRBD1
abundance: few
CDR3nt: TGCAGTGCTAATGACAGGGTCACTAATGAAAAACTGTTTTTT
CDR3aa: CSANDRVTNEKLFF

len: 14
j_gene: TRBJ2-3
v_gene: TRBV10-1
d_gene: TRBD1
abundance: .
CDR3nt: TGCGCCAGCAGCGGGGGACAGGGGGCGGATACGCAGTATTTT
CDR3aa: CASSGGQGADTQYF

len: 16
j_gene: TRBJ2-7
v_gene: TRBV12-5
d_gene: TRBD2
abundance: .
CDR3nt: TGTGCTAGTGGTTTGGTACTTGGGAGGGGAACCCACGAGCAGTACTTC
CDR3aa: CASGLVLGRGTHEQYF

len: 13
j_gene: TRBJ2-3
v_gene: TRBV10-2
d_gene: TRBD2
abundance: few
CDR3nt: TGCGCCAGCAAAGGACTAGCAACAGATACGCAGTATTTT
CDR3aa: CASKGLATDTQYF

len: 16
j_gene: TRBJ1-6
v_gene: TRBV11-2
d_gene: .
abundance: .
CDR3nt: TGTGCCGGCAGCGTAGACAGGAGCTCCTATAATTCACCCCTCCACTTT
CDR3aa: CAGSVDRSSYNSPLHF

len: 13
j_gene: TRBJ2-7
v_gene: TRBV13
d_gene: .
abundance: .
CDR3nt: TGTGCCAGCAGCTCTAGGTCCACCTACGAGCAGTACTTC
CDR3aa: CASSSRSTYEQYF

len: 15
j_gene: TRBJ2-3
v_gene: TRBV9
d_gene: .
abundance: .
CDR3nt: TGTGCCAGCAGCGTAGCCGGTGGTACCACAGATACGCAGTATTTT
CDR3aa: CASSVAGGTTDTQYF

len: 13
j_gene: TRBJ2-4
v_gene: TRBV6-6
d_gene: TRBD1
abundance: .
CDR3nt: TGTGCCAGCAGTGACGGACAGGGGGGGGGTCAGTACTTC
CDR3aa: CASSDGQGGGQYF

len: 12
j_gene: TRBJ1-2
v_gene: TRBV6-2/TRBV6-3
d_gene: .
abundance: .
CDR3nt: TGTGCCAGCAGTCGTGGGGGATCTGGCTACACCTTC
CDR3aa: CASSRGGSGYTF

len: 17
j_gene: TRBJ1-1
v_gene: TRBV19
d_gene: .
abundance: .
CDR3nt: TGTGCCAGCAGGACCCACTCTGGCAGGACATTGAACACTGAAGCTTTCTTT
CDR3aa: CASRTHSGRTLNTEAFF

len: 14
j_gene: TRBJ1-2
v_gene: TRBV29-1
d_gene: .
abundance: .
CDR3nt: TGCAGCGTTGAAGGGGTGGAGGCACGCTATGGCTACACCTTC
CDR3aa: CSVEGVEARYGYTF

len: 14
j_gene: TRBJ2-3
v_gene: TRBV10-1
d_gene: .
abundance: .
CDR3nt: TGCGCCAGCAGCCGGGGGCTGAGCACAGATACGCAGTATTTT
CDR3aa: CASSRGLSTDTQYF

len: 9
j_gene: TRBJ1-2
v_gene: TRBV20-1
d_gene: .
abundance: .
CDR3nt: TGCAGGGGGGGCTATGGCTACACCTTC
CDR3aa: CRGGYGYTF

len: 15
j_gene: TRBJ2-7
v_gene: TRBV18
d_gene: .
abundance: .
CDR3nt: TGTGCCAGCTCACCAGGGGGGCCGCTTGGCTACGAGCAGTACTTC
CDR3aa: CASSPGGPLGYEQYF

len: 15
j_gene: TRBJ2-2
v_gene: TRBV5-6
d_gene: .
abundance: many
CDR3nt: TGTGCCAGCAGCTTGGCCGGGTCACAAGCCGGGGAGCTGTTTTTT
CDR3aa: CASSLAGSQAGELFF

len: 16
j_gene: TRBJ1-2
v_gene: TRBV29-1
d_gene: .
abundance: once
CDR3nt: TGCAGCGTTGAAGATTGGGGCACAGCCTACAACTCTGGCTACACCTTC
CDR3aa: CSVEDWGTAYNSGYTF

len: 16
j_gene: TRBJ2-3
v_gene: TRBV24-1
d_gene: TRBD2
abundance: .
CDR3nt: TGTGCCACCAGTGATTTTGGGCGGGGGGGCGCGGATACGCAGTATTTT
CDR3aa: CATSDFGRGGADTQYF

len: 15
j_gene: TRBJ1-3
v_gene: TRBV4-3
d_gene: .
abundance: .
CDR3nt: TGCGCCAGCAGCCAAGATAGAGGACCTGGAAACACCATATATTTT
CDR3aa: CASSQDRGPGNTIYF

len: 16
j_gene: TRBJ2-3
v_gene: TRBV9
d_gene: .
abundance: .
CDR3nt: TGTGCCAGCAGCTCGTCCCGGGACGGGGGCAGTTATACGCAGTATTTT
CDR3aa: CASSSSRDGGSYTQYF

len: 13
j_gene: TRBJ1-1
v_gene: TRBV7-3
d_gene: .
abundance: .
CDR3nt: TGTGCCAGCAGCTTAAATGGGAACACTGAAGCTTTCTTT
CDR3aa: CASSLNGNTEAFF

len: 14
j_gene: TRBJ2-3
v_gene: TRBV5-4
d_gene: TRBD2
abundance: .
CDR3nt: TGTGCCAGCAGCCATCCCGGCGGGGGGGTCACGCAGTATTTT
CDR3aa: CASSHPGGGVTQYF

len: 15
j_gene: TRBJ2-1
v_gene: TRBV5-1
d_gene: .
abundance: .
CDR3nt: TGCGCCAGCAGCTTGGGCCCTGGGGGGGGCAGTGAGCAGTTCTTC
CDR3aa: CASSLGPGGGSEQFF

len: 16
j_gene: TRBJ1-3
v_gene: TRBV7-2
d_gene: .
abundance: .
CDR3nt: TGTGCCAGCAGCTTAGGTGGTGGCTCAAGAGGAAACACCATATATTTT
CDR3aa: CASSLGGGSRGNTIYF

len: 14
j_gene: TRBJ1-2
v_gene: TRBV7-9
d_gene: .
abundance: once
CDR3nt: TGTGCCAGCCAGGCCACCGGGCCGAACTATGGCTACACCTTC
CDR3aa: CASQATGPNYGYTF

len: 14
j_gene: TRBJ2-7
v_gene: TRBV3-1/TRBV3-2
d_gene: .
abundance: .
CDR3nt: TGTGCCAGCAGCCAAGACAGGTTTTTCTCCGAGCAGTACTTC
CDR3aa: CASSQDRFFSEQYF

len: 15
j_gene: TRBJ1-2
v_gene: TRBV4-3
d_gene: .
abundance: .
CDR3nt: TGCGCCAGCAGCCAAGAGAGGGCTGGCCGGGGCGGCTACACCTTC
CDR3aa: CASSQERAGRGGYTF

len: 12
j_gene: TRBJ2-1
v_gene: TRBV18
d_gene: .
abundance: .
CDR3nt: TGTGCCAGCTCACCGCAGGATAGAGAGCAGTTCTTC
CDR3aa: CASSPQDREQFF

len: 15
j_gene: TRBJ1-1
v_gene: TRBV11-3
d_gene: .
abundance: once
CDR3nt: TGTGCCAGCAGCTTGGGAGAGGTGAGGAACACTGAAGCTTTCTTT
CDR3aa: CASSLGEVRNTEAFF